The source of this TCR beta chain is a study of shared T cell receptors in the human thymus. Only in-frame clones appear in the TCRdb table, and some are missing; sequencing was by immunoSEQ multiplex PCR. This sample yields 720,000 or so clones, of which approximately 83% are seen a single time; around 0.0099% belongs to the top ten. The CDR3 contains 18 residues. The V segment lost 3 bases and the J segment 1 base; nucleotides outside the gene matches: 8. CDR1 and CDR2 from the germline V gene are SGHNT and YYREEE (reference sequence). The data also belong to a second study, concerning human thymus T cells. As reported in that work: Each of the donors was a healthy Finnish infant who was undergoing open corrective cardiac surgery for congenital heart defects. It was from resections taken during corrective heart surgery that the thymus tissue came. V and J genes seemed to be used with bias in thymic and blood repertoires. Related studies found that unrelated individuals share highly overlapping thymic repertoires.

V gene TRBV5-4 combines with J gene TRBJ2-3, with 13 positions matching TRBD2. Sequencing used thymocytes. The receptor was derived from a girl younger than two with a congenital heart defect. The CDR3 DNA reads TGTGCCAGCAGCTCCTCTCGACTAGCGGGGGGATGCACAGATACGCAGTATTTT. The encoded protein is CASSSSRLAGGCTDTQYF.